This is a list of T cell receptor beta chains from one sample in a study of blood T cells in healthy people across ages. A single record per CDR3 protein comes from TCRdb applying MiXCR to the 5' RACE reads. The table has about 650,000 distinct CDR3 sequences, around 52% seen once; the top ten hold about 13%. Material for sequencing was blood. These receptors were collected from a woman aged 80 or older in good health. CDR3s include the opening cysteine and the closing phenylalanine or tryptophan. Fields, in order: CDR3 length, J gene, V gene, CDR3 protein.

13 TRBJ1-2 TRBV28 CASSLEAFHGYTF
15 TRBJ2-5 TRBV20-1 CSAEPLAGVGETQYF
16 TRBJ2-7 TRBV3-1 CASSYYGGLSSYEQYF
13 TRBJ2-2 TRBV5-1 CASSSYMAGELFF
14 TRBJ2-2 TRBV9 CASSGASNTGELFF
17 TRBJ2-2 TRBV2 CASSGGRHPWATGELFF
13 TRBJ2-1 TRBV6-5 CASSYTVQERRFF
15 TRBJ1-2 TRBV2 CASSDGDSSIYGYTF
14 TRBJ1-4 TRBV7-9 CASRSGTVNEKLFF
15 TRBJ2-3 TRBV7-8 CASGARLLGTDTQYF
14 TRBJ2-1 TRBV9 CASSVREWGDEQFF
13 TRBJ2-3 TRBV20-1 CSRTSGALDTQYF
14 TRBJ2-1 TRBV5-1 CASSLRRGANEQFF
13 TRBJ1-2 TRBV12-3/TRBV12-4 CATRDSFLPGYTF
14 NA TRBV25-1 CASSEWQGTDEQYF
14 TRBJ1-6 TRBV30 CAWSRTGSSSPLHF
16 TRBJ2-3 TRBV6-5 CASSRLAGGHTDTQYF
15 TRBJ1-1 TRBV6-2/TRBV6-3 CASSLRGSANTEAFF
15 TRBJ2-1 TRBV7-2 CASSLWGTAYNEQFF
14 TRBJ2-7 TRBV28 CASSSGAPPYEQYF
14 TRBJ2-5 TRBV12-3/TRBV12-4 CASRSPGARETQYF
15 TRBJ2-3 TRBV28 CASSLAAGGPGTQYF
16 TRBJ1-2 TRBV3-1 CASSQDLVAANYGYTF
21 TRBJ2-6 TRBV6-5 CASSYTLPGRPMGSGANVLTF
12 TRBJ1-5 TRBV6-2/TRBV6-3 CASRDSRASQHF
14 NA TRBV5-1 CASSLYGGAETQYF
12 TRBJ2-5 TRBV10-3 CAIKAPGTEQYF
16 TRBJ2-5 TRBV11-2 CVSTFLAGGPGETQYF
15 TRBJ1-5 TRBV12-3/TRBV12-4 CANSPRHYSNQPQHF
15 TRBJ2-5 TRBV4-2 CASSQDMGSQETQYF
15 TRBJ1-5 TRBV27 CASSLQGQGHQPQHF